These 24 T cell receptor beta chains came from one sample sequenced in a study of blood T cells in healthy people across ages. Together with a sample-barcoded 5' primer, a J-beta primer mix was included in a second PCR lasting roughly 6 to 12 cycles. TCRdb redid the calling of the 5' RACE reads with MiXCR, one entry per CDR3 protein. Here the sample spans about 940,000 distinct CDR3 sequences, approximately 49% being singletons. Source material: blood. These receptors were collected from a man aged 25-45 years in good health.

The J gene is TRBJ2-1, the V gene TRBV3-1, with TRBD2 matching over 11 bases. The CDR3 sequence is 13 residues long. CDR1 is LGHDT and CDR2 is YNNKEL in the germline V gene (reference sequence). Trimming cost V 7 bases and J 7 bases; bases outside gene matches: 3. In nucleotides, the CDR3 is TGTGCCAGCACCCGACTAGCGGGGAATGAGCAGTTCTTC. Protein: CASTRLAGNEQFF.

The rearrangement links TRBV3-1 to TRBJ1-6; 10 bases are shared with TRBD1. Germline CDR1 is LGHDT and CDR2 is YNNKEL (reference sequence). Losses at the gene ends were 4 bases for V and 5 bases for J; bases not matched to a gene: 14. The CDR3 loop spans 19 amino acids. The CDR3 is CASSRSTAGTGANNSPLHF. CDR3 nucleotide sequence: TGTGCCAGCAGCCGATCCACCGCCGGGACAGGGGCGAATAATTCACCCCTCCACTTT.

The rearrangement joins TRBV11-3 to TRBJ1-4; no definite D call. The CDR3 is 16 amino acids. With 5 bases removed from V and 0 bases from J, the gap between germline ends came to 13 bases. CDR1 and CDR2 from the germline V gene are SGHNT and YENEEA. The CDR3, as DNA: TGTGCCAGCAGCGCAACCGGAGCGGCAACTAATGAAAAACTGTTTTTT. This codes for CASSATGAATNEKLFF.

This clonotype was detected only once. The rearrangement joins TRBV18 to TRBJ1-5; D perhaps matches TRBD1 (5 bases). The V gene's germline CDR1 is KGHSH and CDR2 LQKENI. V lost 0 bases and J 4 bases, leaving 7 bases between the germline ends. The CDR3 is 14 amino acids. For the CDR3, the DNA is TGTGCCAGCTCACCACCGGGGGTGAATCAGCCCCAGCATTTT. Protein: CASSPPGVNQPQHF. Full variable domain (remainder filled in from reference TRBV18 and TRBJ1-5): NAGVMQNPRHLVRRRGQEARLRCSPMKGHSHVYWYRQLPEEGLKFMVYLQKENIIDESGMPKERFSAEFPKEGPSILRIQQVVRGDSAAYFCASSPPGVNQPQHFGDGTRLSIL.

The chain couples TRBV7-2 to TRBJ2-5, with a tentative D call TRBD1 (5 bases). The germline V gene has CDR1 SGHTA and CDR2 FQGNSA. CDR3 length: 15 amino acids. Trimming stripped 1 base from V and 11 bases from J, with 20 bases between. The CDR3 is CASSLEVREGNEQYF. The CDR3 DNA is TGTGCCAGCAGCTTAGAGGTCAGGGAAGGCAATGAGCAGTACTTC.

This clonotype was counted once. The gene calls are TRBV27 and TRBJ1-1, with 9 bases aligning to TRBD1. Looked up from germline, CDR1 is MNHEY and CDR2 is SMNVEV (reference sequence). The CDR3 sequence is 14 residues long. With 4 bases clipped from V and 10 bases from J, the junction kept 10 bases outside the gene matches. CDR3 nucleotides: TGTGCCAGCAGTTCTGCGGACAGGGGCTTCGCAGCTTTCTTT. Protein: CASSSADRGFAAFF.

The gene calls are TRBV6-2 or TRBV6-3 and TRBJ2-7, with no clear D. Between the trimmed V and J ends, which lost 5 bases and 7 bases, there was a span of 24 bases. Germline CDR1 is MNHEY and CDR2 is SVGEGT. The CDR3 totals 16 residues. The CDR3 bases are TGTGCCAGCAGTCTGCCCCGGCCCTTCGACGGTGGGGAGCAGTACTTC. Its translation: CASSLPRPFDGGEQYF.

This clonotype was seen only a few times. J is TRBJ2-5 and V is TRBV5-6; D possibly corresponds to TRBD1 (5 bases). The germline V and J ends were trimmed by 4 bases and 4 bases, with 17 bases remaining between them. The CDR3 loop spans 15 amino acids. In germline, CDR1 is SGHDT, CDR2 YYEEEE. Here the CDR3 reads CASSSRQLGGETQYF. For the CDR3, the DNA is TGTGCCAGCAGCAGTCGACAGCTCGGCGGAGAGACCCAGTACTTC.

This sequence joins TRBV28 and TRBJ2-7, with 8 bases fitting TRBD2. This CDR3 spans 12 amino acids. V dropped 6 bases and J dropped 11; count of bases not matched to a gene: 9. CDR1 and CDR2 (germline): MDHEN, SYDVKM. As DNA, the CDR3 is TGTGCCAGCAGCCGGGAGGGGTCGAAGGAGTACTTC. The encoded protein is CASSREGSKEYF. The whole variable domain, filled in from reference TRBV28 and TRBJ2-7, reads DVKVTQSSRYLVKRTGEKVFLECVQDMDHENMFWYRQDPGLGLRLIYFSYDVKMKEKGDIPEGYSVSREKKERFSLILESASTNQTSMYLCASSREGSKEYFGPGTRLTVT.

In DNA form, the CDR3 reads TGTGCCAGCAGGGGGGTTCTCGATTCACCCCTCCACTTT. Its protein product is CASRGVLDSPLHF. This chain uses TRBV28 with TRBJ1-6, with D tentatively TRBD1 (5 bases). Germline V CDR1 and CDR2: MDHEN, SYDVKM. The length of the CDR3 is 13 residues. Trimming removed 6 bases from V and 8 bases from J, with 11 bases in between.

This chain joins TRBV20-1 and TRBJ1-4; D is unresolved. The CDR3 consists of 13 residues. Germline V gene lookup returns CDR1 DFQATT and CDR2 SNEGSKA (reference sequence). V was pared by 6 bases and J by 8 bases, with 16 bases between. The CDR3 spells CSAAGSGGEKLFF. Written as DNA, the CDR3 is TGCAGTGCCGCTGGGAGTGGTGGCGAAAAACTGTTTTTT.

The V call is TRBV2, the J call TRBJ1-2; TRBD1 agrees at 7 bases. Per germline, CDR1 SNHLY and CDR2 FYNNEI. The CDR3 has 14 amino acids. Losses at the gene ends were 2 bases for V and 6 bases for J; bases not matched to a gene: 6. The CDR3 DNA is TGTGCCAGCAGTGAAAGACAGGGAGGAGATGGCTACACCTTC. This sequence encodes CASSERQGGDGYTF. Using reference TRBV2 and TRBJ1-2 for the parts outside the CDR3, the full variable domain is EPEVTQTPSHQVTQMGQEVILRCVPISNHLYFYWYRQILGQKVEFLVSFYNNEISEKSEIFDDQFSVERPDGSNFTLKIRSTKLEDSAMYFCASSERQGGDGYTFGSGTRLTVV.

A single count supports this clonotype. CDR3: CASSSRIVDSSYEQYF. Written as DNA, the CDR3 is TGTGCCAGCAGCTCGCGGATCGTGGACTCGTCCTACGAGCAGTACTTC. V is TRBV11-1 and J is TRBJ2-7; perhaps TRBD2 as D (5 bases). Deletions cut 4 bases from V and 1 base from J, with 17 bases between. The CDR3 runs 16 residues. The germline V gene encodes CDR1 SGHAT and CDR2 FQDESV (reference sequence).

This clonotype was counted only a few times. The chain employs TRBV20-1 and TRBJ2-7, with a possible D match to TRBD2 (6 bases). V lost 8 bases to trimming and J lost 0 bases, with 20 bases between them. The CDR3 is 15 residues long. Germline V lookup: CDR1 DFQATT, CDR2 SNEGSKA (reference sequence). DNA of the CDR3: TGCAGTACGACCCAACGACTAGTCAGCTCCTACGAGCAGTACTTC. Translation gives CSTTQRLVSSYEQYF.

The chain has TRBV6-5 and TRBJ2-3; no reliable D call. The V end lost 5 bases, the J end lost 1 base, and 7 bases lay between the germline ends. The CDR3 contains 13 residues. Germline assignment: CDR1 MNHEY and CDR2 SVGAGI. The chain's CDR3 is CASSVVRTDTQYF. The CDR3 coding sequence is TGTGCCAGCAGTGTCGTGCGCACAGATACGCAGTATTTT.

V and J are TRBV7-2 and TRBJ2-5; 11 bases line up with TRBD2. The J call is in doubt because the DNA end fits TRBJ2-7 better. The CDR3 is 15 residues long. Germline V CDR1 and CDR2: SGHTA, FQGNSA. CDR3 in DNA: TGTGCCAGCAGTGCCGTTAGCGGGGGGGCATACGAGCAGTACTTC. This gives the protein CASSAVSGGAYEQYF.

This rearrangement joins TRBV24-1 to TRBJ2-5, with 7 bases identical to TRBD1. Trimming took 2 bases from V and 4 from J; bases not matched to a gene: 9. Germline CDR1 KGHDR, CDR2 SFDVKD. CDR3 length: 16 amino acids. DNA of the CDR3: TGTGCCACCAGTGATTGGCGACAGGGCGCCACAGAGACCCAGTACTTC. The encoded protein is CATSDWRQGATETQYF.

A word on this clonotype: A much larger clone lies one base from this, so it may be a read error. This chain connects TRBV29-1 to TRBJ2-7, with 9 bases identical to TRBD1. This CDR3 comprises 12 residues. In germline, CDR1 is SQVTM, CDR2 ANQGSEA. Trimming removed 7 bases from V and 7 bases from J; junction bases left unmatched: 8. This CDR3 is CSGYRGLNEQYF. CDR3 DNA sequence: TGCAGCGGATACAGGGGGCTCAATGAGCAGTACTTC.

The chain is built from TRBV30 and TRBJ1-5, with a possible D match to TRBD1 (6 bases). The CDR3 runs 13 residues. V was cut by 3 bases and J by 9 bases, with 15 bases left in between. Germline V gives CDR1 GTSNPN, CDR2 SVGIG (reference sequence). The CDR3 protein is CAWREPTGRPQHF. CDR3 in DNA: TGTGCCTGGAGGGAACCAACAGGGCGGCCCCAGCATTTT.

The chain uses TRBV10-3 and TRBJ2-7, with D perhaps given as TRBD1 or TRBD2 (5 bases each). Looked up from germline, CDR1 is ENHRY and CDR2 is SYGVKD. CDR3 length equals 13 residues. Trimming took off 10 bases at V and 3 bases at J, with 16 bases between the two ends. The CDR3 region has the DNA TGTGCCACCCAAACCGGGACCTTCTACGAGCAGTACTTC. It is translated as CATQTGTFYEQYF.

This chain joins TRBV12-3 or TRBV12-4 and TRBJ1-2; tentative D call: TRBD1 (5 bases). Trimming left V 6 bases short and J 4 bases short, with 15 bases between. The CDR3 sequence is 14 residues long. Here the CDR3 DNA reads TGTGCCAGCAGACGGGGCAGGTCATTCTATGGCTACACCTTC. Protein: CASRRGRSFYGYTF.

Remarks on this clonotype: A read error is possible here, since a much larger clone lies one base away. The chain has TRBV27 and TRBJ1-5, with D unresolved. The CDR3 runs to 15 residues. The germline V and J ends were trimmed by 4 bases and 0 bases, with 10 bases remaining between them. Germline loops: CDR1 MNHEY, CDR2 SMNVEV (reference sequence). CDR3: CASSSPTVSNQPQHF. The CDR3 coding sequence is TGTGCCAGCAGTTCGCCGACGGTTAGCAATCAGCCCCAGCATTTT.

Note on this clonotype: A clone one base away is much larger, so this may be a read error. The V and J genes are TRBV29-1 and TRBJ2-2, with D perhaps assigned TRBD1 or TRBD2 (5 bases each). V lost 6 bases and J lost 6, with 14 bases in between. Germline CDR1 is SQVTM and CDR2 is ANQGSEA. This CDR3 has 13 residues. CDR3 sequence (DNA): TGCAGCGTCGGGGCTGCGGTGGCCGGGGAGCTGTTTTTT. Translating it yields CSVGAAVAGELFF.

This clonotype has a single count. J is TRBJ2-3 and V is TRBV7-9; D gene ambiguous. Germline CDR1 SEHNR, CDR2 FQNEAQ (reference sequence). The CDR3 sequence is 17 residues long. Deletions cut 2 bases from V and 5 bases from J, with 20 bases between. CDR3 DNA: TGTGCCAGCAGCTTACTCCGCGGACGGGTGGAAGGAGATACGCAGTATTTT. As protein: CASSLLRGRVEGDTQYF.